Reported below is one T cell receptor beta chain. Antigen specificity is unknown. Trimming cost V 11 bases and J 0 bases; bases outside gene matches: 7. Germline-derived CDR1 and CDR2 are MNHNS and SASEGT. This CDR3 region has 13 residues. This sample stems from a study of memory CD4+ T cells and cytomegalovirus serostatus. Points from the study as a whole: Each of approximately 69 CMV-associated TCRbeta sequences occurred in one to five individuals.

Clones were read by immunoSEQ multiplex PCR, and TCRdb kept only the in-frame ones, dropping some. The table records 35,000 to 45,000 clones, around three quarters of them present only once. The sort gate was single viable CD3+CD4+CD8-CD45RO+ cells for memory CD4+ T cells. CD4+ T cells were isolated by positive magnetic selection. Sequences were obtained from memory CD4+ T cells from blood. V is TRBV6-1 and J is TRBJ2-7; 7 positions match TRBD1. The receptor was isolated from an adult in good health and CMV-seronegative. The CDR3 region has the DNA TGTGCCGGTACCGGACAGGACTCCTACGAGCAGTACTTC. Amino acids: CAGTGQDSYEQYF.